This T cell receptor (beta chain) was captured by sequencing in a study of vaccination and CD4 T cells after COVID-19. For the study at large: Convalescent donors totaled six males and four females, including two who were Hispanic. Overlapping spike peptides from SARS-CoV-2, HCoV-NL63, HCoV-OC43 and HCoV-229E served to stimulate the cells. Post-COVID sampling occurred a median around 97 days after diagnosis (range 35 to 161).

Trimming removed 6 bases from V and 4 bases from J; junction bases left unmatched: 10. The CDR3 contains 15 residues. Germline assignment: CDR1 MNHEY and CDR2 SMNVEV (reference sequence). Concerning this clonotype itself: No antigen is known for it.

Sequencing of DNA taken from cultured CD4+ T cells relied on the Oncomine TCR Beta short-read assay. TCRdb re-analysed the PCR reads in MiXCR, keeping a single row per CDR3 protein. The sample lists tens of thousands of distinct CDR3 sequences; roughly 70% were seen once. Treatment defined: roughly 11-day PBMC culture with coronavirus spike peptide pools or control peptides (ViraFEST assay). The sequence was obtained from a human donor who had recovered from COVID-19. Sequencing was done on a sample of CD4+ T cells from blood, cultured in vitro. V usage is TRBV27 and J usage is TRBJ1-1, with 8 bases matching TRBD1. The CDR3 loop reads CASRLGQGRGTEAFF. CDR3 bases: TGTGCCAGCAGACTCGGACAGGGCCGGGGCACTGAAGCTTTCTTT.